This T cell receptor beta chain comes out of a study of blood T cell repertoires in COVID-19. Looking at the study overall: Specimens from acute and convalescent COVID-19 originated in the United States, Italy and Spain.

Using immunoSEQ multiplex PCR, the repertoire was profiled, and TCRdb retains in-frame clones only, with some absent. The table includes about 180,000 clones, 70% to 80% detected once. Allocation to cohorts depended on clinical history reported by the participants. Donors in Cohort 3 counted as recovered after two negative PCRs, clearance, or symptom resolution. Germline V lookup: CDR1 ENHRY, CDR2 SYGVKD. CDR3 size: 13 residues. The V gene end was trimmed by 2 bases and the J gene end by 8 bases; junction bases not matched to a gene: 5. The source of this sequence is a woman aged 45-59 years who had recovered from COVID-19. Sample: PBMCs or T cells enriched from blood (not recorded which). The chain is built from TRBV10-3 and TRBJ1-1, with TRBD1 identical over 7 bases. CDR3 amino acids: CAISEGTVTEAFF. As DNA, the CDR3 is TGTGCCATCAGTGAGGGGACAGTAACCGAAGCTTTCTTT.